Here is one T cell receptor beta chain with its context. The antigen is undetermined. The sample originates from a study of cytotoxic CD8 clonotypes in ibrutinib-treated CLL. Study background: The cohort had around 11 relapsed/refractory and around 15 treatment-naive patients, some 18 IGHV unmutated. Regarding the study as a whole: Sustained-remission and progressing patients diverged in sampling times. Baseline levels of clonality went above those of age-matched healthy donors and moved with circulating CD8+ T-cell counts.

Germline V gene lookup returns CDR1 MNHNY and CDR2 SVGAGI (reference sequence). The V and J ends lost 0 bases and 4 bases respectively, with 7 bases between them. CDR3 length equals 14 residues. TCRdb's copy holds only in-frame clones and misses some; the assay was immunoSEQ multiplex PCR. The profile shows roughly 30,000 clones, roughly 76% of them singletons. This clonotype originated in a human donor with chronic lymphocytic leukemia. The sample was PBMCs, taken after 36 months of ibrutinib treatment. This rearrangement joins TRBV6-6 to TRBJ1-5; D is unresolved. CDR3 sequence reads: CASSYSGRNQPQHF. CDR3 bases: TGTGCCAGCAGTTACTCGGGGAGAAATCAGCCCCAGCATTTT.